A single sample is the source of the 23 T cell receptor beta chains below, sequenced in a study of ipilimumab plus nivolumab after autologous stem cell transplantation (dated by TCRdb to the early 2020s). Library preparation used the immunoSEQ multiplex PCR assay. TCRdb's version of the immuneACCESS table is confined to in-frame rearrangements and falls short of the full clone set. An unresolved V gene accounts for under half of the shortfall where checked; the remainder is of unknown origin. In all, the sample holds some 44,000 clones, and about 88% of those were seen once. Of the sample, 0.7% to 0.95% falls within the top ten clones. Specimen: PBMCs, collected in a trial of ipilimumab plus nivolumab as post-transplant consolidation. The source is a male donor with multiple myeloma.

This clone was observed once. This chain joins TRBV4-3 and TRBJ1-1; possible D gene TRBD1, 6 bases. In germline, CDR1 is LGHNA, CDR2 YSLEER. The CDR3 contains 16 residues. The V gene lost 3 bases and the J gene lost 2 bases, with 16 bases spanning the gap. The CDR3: CASSHAGGQTNTEAFF. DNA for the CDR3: TGCGCCAGCAGCCACGCGGGGGGACAAACCAACACTGAAGCTTTCTTT.

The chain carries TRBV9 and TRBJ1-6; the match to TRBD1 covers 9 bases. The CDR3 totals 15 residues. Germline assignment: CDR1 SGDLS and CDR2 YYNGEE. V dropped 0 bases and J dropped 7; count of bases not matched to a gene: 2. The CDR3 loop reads CASSVVGTGNSPLHF. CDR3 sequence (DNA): TGTGCCAGCAGCGTAGTGGGGACAGGGAATTCACCCCTCCACTTT.

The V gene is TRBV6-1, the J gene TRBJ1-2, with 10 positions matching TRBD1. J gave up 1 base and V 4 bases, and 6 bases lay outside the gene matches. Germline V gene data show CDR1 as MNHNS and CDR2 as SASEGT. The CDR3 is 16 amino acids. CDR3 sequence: CASSVGTGELNYGYTF. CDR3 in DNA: TGTGCCAGCAGTGTGGGGACAGGGGAACTTAACTATGGCTACACCTTC.

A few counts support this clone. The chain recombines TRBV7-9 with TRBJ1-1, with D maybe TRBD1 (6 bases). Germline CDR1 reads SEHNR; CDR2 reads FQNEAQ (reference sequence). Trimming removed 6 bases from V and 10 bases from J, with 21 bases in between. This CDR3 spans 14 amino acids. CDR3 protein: CASSLQGAISGAFF. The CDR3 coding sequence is TGTGCCAGCAGTTTACAGGGCGCCATTTCCGGAGCTTTCTTT.

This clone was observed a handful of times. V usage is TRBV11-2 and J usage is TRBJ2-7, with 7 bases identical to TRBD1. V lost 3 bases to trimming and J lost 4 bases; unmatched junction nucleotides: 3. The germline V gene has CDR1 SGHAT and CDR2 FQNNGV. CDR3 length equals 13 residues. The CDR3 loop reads CASSFQGEYEQYF. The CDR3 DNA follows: TGTGCCAGCAGCTTCCAGGGGGAGTACGAGCAGTACTTC.

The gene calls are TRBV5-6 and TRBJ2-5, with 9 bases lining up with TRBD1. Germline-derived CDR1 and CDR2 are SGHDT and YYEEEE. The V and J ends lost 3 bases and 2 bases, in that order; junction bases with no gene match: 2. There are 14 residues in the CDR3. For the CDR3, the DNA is TGTGCCAGCAGCTACGGACAGGGGCAAGAGACCCAGTACTTC. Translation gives CASSYGQGQETQYF.

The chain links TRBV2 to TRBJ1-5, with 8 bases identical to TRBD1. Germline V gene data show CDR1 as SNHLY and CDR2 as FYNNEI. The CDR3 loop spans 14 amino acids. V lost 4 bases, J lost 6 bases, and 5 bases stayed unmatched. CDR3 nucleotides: TGTGCCAGCAGTGGGACAGGGAACGGTCAGCCCCAGCATTTT. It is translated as CASSGTGNGQPQHF.

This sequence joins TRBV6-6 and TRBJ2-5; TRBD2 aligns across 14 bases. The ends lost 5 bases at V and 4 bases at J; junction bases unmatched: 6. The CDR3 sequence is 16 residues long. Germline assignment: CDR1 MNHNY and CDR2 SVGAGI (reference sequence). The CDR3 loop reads CASSPAGLAGVETQYF. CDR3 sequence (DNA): TGTGCCAGCAGTCCCGCGGGACTAGCGGGGGTAGAGACCCAGTACTTC.

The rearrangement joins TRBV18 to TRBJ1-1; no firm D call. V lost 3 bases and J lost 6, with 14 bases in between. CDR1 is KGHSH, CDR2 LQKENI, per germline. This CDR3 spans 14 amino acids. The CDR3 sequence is CASSPPEGGPEAFF. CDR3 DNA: TGTGCCAGCTCACCGCCTGAAGGAGGTCCTGAAGCTTTCTTT.

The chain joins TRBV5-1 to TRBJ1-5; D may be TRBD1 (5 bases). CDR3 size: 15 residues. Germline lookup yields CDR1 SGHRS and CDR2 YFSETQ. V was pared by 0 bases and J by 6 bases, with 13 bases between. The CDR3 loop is CASSLGGGVGQPQHF. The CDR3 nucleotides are TGCGCCAGCAGCTTGGGTGGGGGGGTTGGTCAGCCCCAGCATTTT.

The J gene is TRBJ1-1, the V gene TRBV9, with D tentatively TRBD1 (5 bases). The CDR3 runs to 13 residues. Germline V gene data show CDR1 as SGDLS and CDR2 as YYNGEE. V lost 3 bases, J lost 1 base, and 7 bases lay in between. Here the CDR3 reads CASSAGRNTEAFF. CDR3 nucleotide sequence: TGTGCCAGCAGCGCAGGGAGGAACACTGAAGCTTTCTTT.

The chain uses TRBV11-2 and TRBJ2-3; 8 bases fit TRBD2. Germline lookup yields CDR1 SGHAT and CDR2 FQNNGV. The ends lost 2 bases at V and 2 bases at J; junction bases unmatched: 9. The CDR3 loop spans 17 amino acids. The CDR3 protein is CASSLPAAGGTTDTQYF. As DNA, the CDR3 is TGTGCCAGCAGCTTACCGGCCGCGGGGGGTACCACAGATACGCAGTATTTT.

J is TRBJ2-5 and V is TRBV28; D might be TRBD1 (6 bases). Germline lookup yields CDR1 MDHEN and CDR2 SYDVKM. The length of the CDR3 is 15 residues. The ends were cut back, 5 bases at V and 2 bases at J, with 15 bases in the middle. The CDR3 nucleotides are TGTGCCAGCAGTATACCAGGGGTAGGACAAGAGACCCAGTACTTC. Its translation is CASSIPGVGQETQYF.

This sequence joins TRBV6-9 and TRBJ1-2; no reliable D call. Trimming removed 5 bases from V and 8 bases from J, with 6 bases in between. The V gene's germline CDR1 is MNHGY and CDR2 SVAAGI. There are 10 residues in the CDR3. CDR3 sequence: CASSGPGYTF. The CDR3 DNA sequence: TGTGCCAGCAGTGGGCCGGGCTACACCTTC.

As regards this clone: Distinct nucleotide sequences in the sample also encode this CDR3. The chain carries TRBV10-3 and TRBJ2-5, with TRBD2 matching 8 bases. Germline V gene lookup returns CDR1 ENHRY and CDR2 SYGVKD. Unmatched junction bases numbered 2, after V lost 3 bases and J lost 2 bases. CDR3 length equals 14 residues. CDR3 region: CAISEGGGQETQYF. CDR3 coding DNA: TGTGCCATCAGTGAAGGCGGGGGGCAAGAGACCCAGTACTTC.

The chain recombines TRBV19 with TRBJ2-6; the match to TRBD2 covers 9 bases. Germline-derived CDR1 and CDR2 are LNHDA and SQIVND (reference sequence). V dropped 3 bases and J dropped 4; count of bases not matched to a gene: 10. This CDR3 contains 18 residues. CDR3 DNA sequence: TGTGCCAGTAGTATTTCCGCGGGAGGGCCGCGCGGGGCCAACGTCCTGACTTTC. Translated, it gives CASSISAGGPRGANVLTF.

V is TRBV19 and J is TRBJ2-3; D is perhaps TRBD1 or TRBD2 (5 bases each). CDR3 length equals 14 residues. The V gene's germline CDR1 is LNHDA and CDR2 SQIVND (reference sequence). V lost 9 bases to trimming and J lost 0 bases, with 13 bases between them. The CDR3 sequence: CASSPGPSTDTQYF. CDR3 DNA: TGTGCCAGCTCACCGGGACCCAGCACAGATACGCAGTATTTT. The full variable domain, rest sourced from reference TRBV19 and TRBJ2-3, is DGGITQSPKYLFRKEGQNVTLSCEQNLNHDAMYWYRQDPGQGLRLIYYSQIVNDFQKGDIAEGYSVSREKKESFPLTVTSAQKNPTAFYLCASSPGPSTDTQYFGPGTRLTVL.

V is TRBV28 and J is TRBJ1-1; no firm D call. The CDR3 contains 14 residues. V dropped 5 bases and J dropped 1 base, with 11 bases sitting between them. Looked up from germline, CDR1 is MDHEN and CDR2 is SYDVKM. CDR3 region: CASSPPTENTEAFF. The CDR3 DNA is TGTGCCAGCAGTCCCCCAACAGAGAACACTGAAGCTTTCTTT.

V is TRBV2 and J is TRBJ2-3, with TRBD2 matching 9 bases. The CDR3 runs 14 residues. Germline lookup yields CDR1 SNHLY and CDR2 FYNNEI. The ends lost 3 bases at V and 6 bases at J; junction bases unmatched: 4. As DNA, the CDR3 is TGTGCCAGCAGTGATAATCTAGCGGGGGATACGCAGTATTTT. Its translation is CASSDNLAGDTQYF.

Written as DNA, the CDR3 is TGTGCCAGCAGTGTCACAGGCGCCCGCGGAAACACCATATATTTT. Translating gives CASSVTGARGNTIYF. This chain joins TRBV25-1 and TRBJ1-3; a weak D match, TRBD1 (5 bases). CDR1 is MGHDK and CDR2 is SYGVNS in the germline V gene. V shed 4 bases and J shed 4 bases, with 14 bases lying between them. This CDR3 has 15 amino acids.

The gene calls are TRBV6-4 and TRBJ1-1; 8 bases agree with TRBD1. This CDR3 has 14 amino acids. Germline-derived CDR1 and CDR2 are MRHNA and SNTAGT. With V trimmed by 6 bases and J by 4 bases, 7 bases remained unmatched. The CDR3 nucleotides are TGTGCCAGCAGCGGGGACAGGACCAGCACTGAAGCTTTCTTT. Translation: CASSGDRTSTEAFF.

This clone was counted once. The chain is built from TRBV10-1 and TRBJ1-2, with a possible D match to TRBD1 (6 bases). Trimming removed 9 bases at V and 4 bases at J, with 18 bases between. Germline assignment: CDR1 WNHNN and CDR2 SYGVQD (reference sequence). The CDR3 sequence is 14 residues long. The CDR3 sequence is CARVGAGIAYGYTF. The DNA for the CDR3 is TGCGCCAGGGTGGGGGCAGGGATCGCCTATGGCTACACCTTC.

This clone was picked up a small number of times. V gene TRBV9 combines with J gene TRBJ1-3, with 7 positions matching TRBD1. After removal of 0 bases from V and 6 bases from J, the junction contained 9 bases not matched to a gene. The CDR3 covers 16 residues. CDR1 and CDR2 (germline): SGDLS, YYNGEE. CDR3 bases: TGTGCCAGCAGCGTAGGAGTACAAGGGGGCTCAAACACCATATATTTT. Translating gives CASSVGVQGGSNTIYF. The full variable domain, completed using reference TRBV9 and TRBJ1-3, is DSGVTQTPKHLITATGQRVTLRCSPRSGDLSVYWYQQSLDQGLQFLIQYYNGEERAKGNILERFSAQQFPDLHSELNLSSLELGDSALYFCASSVGVQGGSNTIYFGEGSWLTVV.